This T cell receptor (beta chain) was captured by sequencing in a study of monozygotic twins with inflammatory bowel disease. As for this clonotype: The antigen is undetermined.

CDR3 length: 14 amino acids. CDR1 LGHDT and CDR2 YNNKEL come from the germline V gene (reference sequence). Points from the study as a whole: Especially with disease activity, IBD patients had fewer clonotypes in common with others than healthy twins did. There were differing immunosuppressive treatments, which may have added variability to patient repertoires.

Approximately 4,000 ng of total RNA went into each TCR library. UMIs that included a 6-nucleotide sample barcode were added by template switching, which took place during cDNA synthesis. TCRdb re-called the 5' RACE reads; every CDR3 protein appears as one record, without DNA. The table lists around 190,000 distinct CDR3 sequences. Material: blood. The rearrangement links TRBV3-1 to TRBJ2-5; with no DNA, the TCRdb D assignment of TRBD1 cannot be verified. The receptor was derived from a human donor with ulcerative colitis or Crohn's disease, or a healthy co-twin of an affected twin (not recorded which). CDR3 loop: CASSQNRGLETQYF.